The 17 T cell receptor beta chains listed next were all sequenced from one sample in a study of cytomegalovirus exposure and HLA in healthy donors. The primer mix had 60 Vbeta and 13 Jbeta primers. The data were produced by immunoSEQ multiplex PCR, yet TCRdb's version contains in-frame clones alone and is incomplete. Of approximately 180,000 clones listed, over 65% were seen once; the top ten hold about 1.7%. The sample taken for sequencing was PBMCs. The receptor source for this set is a woman aged 25 to 45 in good health and CMV-seronegative.

The chain is built from TRBV5-4 and TRBJ2-6, with 9 bases fitting TRBD1. This CDR3 spans 17 amino acids. J was trimmed by 0 bases and V by 4 bases; bases with no gene match: 5. CDR1 SGHNT and CDR2 YYREEE come from the germline V gene (reference sequence). The CDR3 loop reads CASSKGQGNSGANVLTF. CDR3 sequence (DNA): TGTGCCAGCAGCAAGGGACAGGGAAACTCTGGGGCCAACGTCCTGACTTTC.

The chain links TRBV5-1 to TRBJ1-1; D gene unclear. The germline V gene encodes CDR1 SGHRS and CDR2 YFSETQ. This CDR3 spans 16 amino acids. V shed 0 bases and J shed 1 base, with 13 bases lying between them. The CDR3 protein is CASSLAPGPRNTEAFF. The CDR3 DNA reads TGCGCCAGCAGCTTGGCGCCAGGTCCGAGGAACACTGAAGCTTTCTTT. The whole variable domain, filled in from reference TRBV5-1 and TRBJ1-1, reads KAGVTQTPRYLIKTRGQQVTLSCSPISGHRSVSWYQQTPGQGLQFLFEYFSETQRNKGNFPGRFSGRQFSNSRSEMNVSTLELGDSALYLCASSLAPGPRNTEAFFGQGTRLTVV.

J is TRBJ1-5 and V is TRBV15; D remains ambiguous. V gave up 0 bases and J gave up 2 bases, with 14 bases separating them. This CDR3 is built from 17 residues. The germline gives CDR1 LNHNV, CDR2 YYDKDF (reference sequence). CDR3 residues: CATSRDEPGSGNQPQHF. CDR3 bases: TGTGCCACCAGCAGAGATGAACCGGGATCGGGCAATCAGCCCCAGCATTTT.

The rearrangement links TRBV5-8 to TRBJ1-1; weak D call: TRBD1 (6 bases). The CDR3 consists of 13 residues. Germline V gene lookup returns CDR1 SGHTS and CDR2 YDEGEE. V lost 3 bases and J lost 5, with 11 bases in between. This CDR3 reads CASSSTGLTEAFF. The CDR3 bases are TGTGCCAGCAGCTCTACAGGGCTAACTGAAGCTTTCTTT.

This chain joins TRBV7-3 and TRBJ2-1; no definite D call. CDR3 length: 15 amino acids. CDR1 and CDR2 from the germline V gene are SGHTA and FQGTGA. Between the trimmed V and J ends, which lost 0 bases and 9 bases, there was a span of 15 bases. The CDR3 DNA sequence: TGTGCCAGCAGCTTAACCGCGCGTCCGTCTGGTGAGCAGTTCTTC. Protein product: CASSLTARPSGEQFF.

This clone occurred a few times. The chain carries TRBV5-1 and TRBJ1-4, with D maybe TRBD1 (5 bases). V was shortened by 4 bases and J by 3 bases, with 13 bases between the two germline ends. CDR1 and CDR2 from the germline V gene are SGHRS and YFSETQ. The CDR3 spans 15 residues. The CDR3 coding sequence is TGCGCCAGCAGCCTGGGGAGGGGTGCTAATGAAAAACTGTTTTTT. Its protein product is CASSLGRGANEKLFF.

The chain joins TRBV4-3 to TRBJ1-5, with a weak D call TRBD1 (6 bases). Germline V CDR1 and CDR2: LGHNA, YSLEER. V gave up 0 bases and J gave up 8 bases, with 20 bases separating them. The CDR3 has 17 amino acids. The CDR3 protein is CASSQDLTGSIWEPQHF. The CDR3 DNA is TGCGCCAGCAGCCAAGATCTTACAGGGTCCATCTGGGAGCCCCAGCATTTT.

The V gene is TRBV7-2, the J gene TRBJ2-3; D might be TRBD1 (6 bases). Trimming stripped 8 bases from V and 2 bases from J, with 14 bases between. The CDR3 length is 14 residues. Germline CDR1 is SGHTA and CDR2 is FQGNSA. The CDR3 loop reads CASSRGSHTDTQYF. The CDR3 region has the DNA TGTGCCAGCTCTAGGGGGAGTCACACAGATACGCAGTATTTT.

The genes are TRBV9 and TRBJ1-5; TRBD1 agrees at 9 bases. Per germline, CDR1 SGDLS and CDR2 YYNGEE. This CDR3 spans 16 amino acids. V gave up 3 bases and J gave up 5 bases; unmatched junction bases: 9. The CDR3: CASSGSRDREDQPQHF. For the CDR3, the DNA is TGTGCCAGCAGCGGCTCCCGGGACAGGGAGGATCAGCCCCAGCATTTT.

This chain joins TRBV6-1 and TRBJ2-4; tentatively, D is TRBD2 (7 bases). Per the germline V gene, CDR1 is MNHNS and CDR2 is SASEGT. This CDR3 has 18 residues. V was clipped by 0 bases and J by 3 bases, with 18 bases between them. This chain's CDR3 is CASSEASPGGGGKNIQYF. The CDR3 region has the DNA TGTGCCAGCAGTGAAGCGAGTCCCGGGGGAGGGGGCAAAAACATTCAGTACTTC.

This rearrangement joins TRBV6-1 to TRBJ2-7, with D perhaps matching TRBD1 (6 bases). The germline V gene has CDR1 MNHNS and CDR2 SASEGT. The CDR3 extends over 14 amino acids. Between the trimmed V and J ends, which lost 6 bases and 5 bases, there was a span of 17 bases. The CDR3 protein is CASSVYWTENEQYF. The CDR3 bases are TGTGCCAGCAGCGTTTATTGGACAGAGAACGAGCAGTACTTC.

V and J are TRBV18 and TRBJ2-7; 12 bases map to TRBD1. Per the germline V gene, CDR1 is KGHSH and CDR2 is LQKENI. The CDR3 contains 14 residues. V dropped 5 bases and J dropped 7; count of bases not matched to a gene: 6. CDR3 in DNA: TGTGCCAGCTCAGCGGGACAGGGGGCTCGAGAGCAGTACTTC. Protein: CASSAGQGAREQYF.

The V and J genes are TRBV6-1 and TRBJ2-1, with TRBD1 matching over 10 bases. CDR1 and CDR2 from the germline V gene are MNHNS and SASEGT. V shed 1 base and J 0 bases; nucleotides not matched to a gene: 3. This CDR3 comprises 17 residues. The CDR3 bases are TGTGCCAGCAGTGAAGGGACAGGGGGGTCCTCCTACAATGAGCAGTTCTTC. Its protein product is CASSEGTGGSSYNEQFF.

The V and J genes are TRBV18 and TRBJ2-7; TRBD1 matches at 7 bases. The V gene end was trimmed by 5 bases and the J gene end by 5 bases; junction bases not matched to a gene: 12. The germline gives CDR1 KGHSH, CDR2 LQKENI. The CDR3 length is 15 residues. The DNA of the CDR3 is TGTGCCAGCTCATCTAGACAGGGTCCCGGCCACGAGCAGTACTTC. Protein: CASSSRQGPGHEQYF.

The sample holds one count of this clone. This chain joins TRBV6-5 and TRBJ2-1, with 16 bases identical to TRBD2. CDR1 and CDR2 from the germline V gene are MNHEY and SVGAGI. CDR3 length: 16 amino acids. The junction had 2 bases not matched to a gene; V was cut back by 2 bases and J by 7 bases. The CDR3 DNA reads TGTGCCAGCAGTTACCGGGGACTAGCGGGAGGGAATGAGCAGTTCTTC. It yields the protein CASSYRGLAGGNEQFF.

The V gene is TRBV30, the J gene TRBJ2-7; possibly TRBD2 for D (6 bases). Between the trimmed V and J ends, which lost 2 bases and 7 bases, there was a span of 9 bases. From germline, CDR1 is GTSNPN and CDR2 SVGIG (reference sequence). The CDR3 contains 11 residues. The CDR3 loop reads CAWSNAGEQYF. As DNA, the CDR3 is TGTGCCTGGAGTAATGCGGGGGAGCAGTACTTC. The full variable domain, with the rest looked up from reference TRBV30 and TRBJ2-7, is SQTIHQWPATLVQPVGSPLSLECTVEGTSNPNLYWYRQAAGRGLQLLFYSVGIGQISSEVPQNLSASRPQDRQFILSSKKLLLSDSGFYLCAWSNAGEQYFGPGTRLTVT.

Note on this clone: This sample also contains other DNA sequences that code for the same CDR3. The J gene is TRBJ2-2, the V gene TRBV7-2, with D maybe TRBD2 (6 bases). Germline V CDR1 and CDR2: SGHTA, FQGNSA. The CDR3 is 13 amino acids. V gave up 2 bases and J gave up 11 bases, with 12 bases separating them. This chain's CDR3 is CASSLPQRVELFF. The CDR3, as DNA: TGTGCCAGCAGCTTACCGCAGCGGGTAGAGCTGTTTTTT.